These 19 T cell receptor beta chains were sequenced from one sample in a study of beta chain features in type 1 diabetes. Sequencing targeted expressed TCRB transcripts, as all isolated RNA had been reverse transcribed. The assay was immunoSEQ multiplex PCR, and TCRdb's table has in-frame clones only and misses some. The table lists around 97,000 clones, roughly 28% of them singletons. Antigen specificity for these receptors is unknown. General study points: Shorter TCRB CDR3s, moderately but significantly so, were found in Type 1 diabetes patients in all four CD4+ subsets.

The source material was central memory CD4+ T cells from blood. All receptors come from a woman aged 18-30 years with type 1 diabetes.

The rearrangement joins TRBV7-9 to TRBJ2-5, with 9 bases matching TRBD2. CDR3 length equals 14 residues. CDR1 and CDR2 (germline): SEHNR, FQNEAQ (reference sequence). With 1 base clipped from V and 5 bases from J, the junction kept 2 bases outside the gene matches. The CDR3 region is CASSLGGRAETQYF. In DNA, the CDR3 is TGTGCCAGCAGCTTAGGCGGGAGGGCGGAGACCCAGTACTTC.

The chain has TRBV2 and TRBJ2-3, with 13 positions matching TRBD2. Germline CDR1 SNHLY, CDR2 FYNNEI. Trimming cost V 9 bases and J 6 bases; bases outside gene matches: 6. The CDR3 extends over 14 amino acids. The CDR3 DNA reads as TGTGCCAGTAAGGGACTAGCGGGACCCGATACGCAGTATTTT. Protein product: CASKGLAGPDTQYF.

This clone showed up just once. The chain recombines TRBV2 with TRBJ2-3; D not certain. Germline V gene lookup returns CDR1 SNHLY and CDR2 FYNNEI. This CDR3 has 13 amino acids. V gave up 8 bases and J gave up 4 bases, with 13 bases separating them. CDR3 DNA sequence: TGTGCCAGCGTCCTGAGGAGCCCAGATACGCAGTATTTT. It is translated as CASVLRSPDTQYF.

The chain recombines TRBV28 with TRBJ1-5; the D gene is possibly TRBD1 (5 bases). Trimming pared 3 bases from V and 2 bases from J, leaving 11 bases between. Germline V lookup: CDR1 MDHEN, CDR2 SYDVKM. CDR3 length equals 15 residues. The chain's CDR3 is CASSFQGRGNQPQHF. CDR3 in DNA: TGTGCCAGCAGTTTTCAGGGTAGGGGCAATCAGCCCCAGCATTTT.

In this sample, this clone turned up a few times. V is TRBV5-8 and J is TRBJ1-5; D ambiguous. Germline V lookup: CDR1 SGHTS, CDR2 YDEGEE. V was pared by 0 bases and J by 10 bases, with 8 bases between. This CDR3 is built from 12 residues. The CDR3 DNA is TGTGCCAGCAGCTTGGAAGAGGAACCCCAGCATTTT. It specifies CASSLEEEPQHF.

The chain is built from TRBV5-1 and TRBJ1-1; 7 bases fit TRBD1. The CDR3 runs 14 residues. CDR1 and CDR2 from the germline V gene are SGHRS and YFSETQ. Trimming removed 4 bases from V and 0 bases from J; junction bases left unmatched: 3. The CDR3 reads CASSPTGVNTEAFF. The DNA of the CDR3 is TGCGCCAGCAGCCCCACAGGGGTGAACACTGAAGCTTTCTTT.

The V call is TRBV7-3, the J call TRBJ1-2, with D possibly being TRBD1 (5 bases). Per germline, CDR1 SGHTA and CDR2 FQGTGA. Between the trimmed V and J ends, which lost 4 bases and 6 bases, there was a span of 15 bases. The CDR3 sequence is 14 residues long. CDR3: CASSSRGGADGYTF. Here the CDR3 DNA reads TGTGCCAGCAGCTCCCGCGGAGGGGCAGATGGCTACACCTTC.

This clone was observed a few times. The V and J genes are TRBV28 and TRBJ2-7, with 10 bases fitting TRBD1. V shed 4 bases, J shed 3 bases, and the junction held 0 bases outside the gene matches. The CDR3 covers 13 residues. CDR1 and CDR2 from the germline V gene are MDHEN and SYDVKM. The CDR3 DNA follows: TGTGCCAGCAGTTGGACAGGGGGCTACGAGCAGTACGTC. Amino acids: CASSWTGGYEQYV.

This chain joins TRBV18 and TRBJ1-3; tentatively, D is TRBD1 (5 bases). Germline CDR1 reads KGHSH; CDR2 reads LQKENI. CDR3 size: 15 residues. V lost 0 bases, J lost 2 bases, and 8 bases lay in between. CDR3 amino acids: CASSPPGLPGNTIYF. The CDR3 bases are TGTGCCAGCTCACCACCGGGACTTCCTGGAAACACCATATATTTT. Combining the CDR3 with reference TRBV18 and TRBJ1-3 gives the whole variable domain NAGVMQNPRHLVRRRGQEARLRCSPMKGHSHVYWYRQLPEEGLKFMVYLQKENIIDESGMPKERFSAEFPKEGPSILRIQQVVRGDSAAYFCASSPPGLPGNTIYFGEGSWLTVV.

The chain couples TRBV27 to TRBJ2-7, with 11 bases matching TRBD2. V dropped 2 bases and J dropped 2; count of bases not matched to a gene: 8. Germline CDR1 and CDR2: MNHEY and SMNVEV (reference sequence). The CDR3 has 17 residues. This CDR3 reads CASSLKTSGSSTYEQYV. CDR3 in DNA: TGTGCCAGCAGTTTAAAAACTAGCGGGAGTTCAACCTACGAGCAGTACGTC.

This clone was observed a few times. The genes are TRBV11-1 and TRBJ2-1; 7 bases agree with TRBD1. The CDR3 length is 14 residues. With 1 base clipped from V and 10 bases from J, the junction kept 7 bases outside the gene matches. Germline CDR1 and CDR2: SGHAT and FQDESV (reference sequence). The CDR3 spells CASSLGPMTGEQFF. CDR3 bases: TGTGCCAGCAGCTTAGGTCCGATGACAGGGGAGCAGTTCTTC. Complete variable domain (other parts from reference TRBV11-1 and TRBJ2-1): EAEVAQSPRYKITEKSQAVAFWCDPISGHATLYWYRQILGQGPELLVQFQDESVVDDSQLPKDRFSAERLKGVDSTLKIQPAELGDSAMYLCASSLGPMTGEQFFGPGTRLTVL.

The chain has TRBV11-2 and TRBJ2-1; 12 positions agree with TRBD2. The germline V gene has CDR1 SGHAT and CDR2 FQNNGV. This CDR3 comprises 18 residues. Losses at the gene ends were 2 bases for V and 8 bases for J; bases not matched to a gene: 13. CDR3 sequence reads: CASSLRSGVLAGGDEQFF. The DNA for the CDR3 is TGTGCCAGCAGCTTACGGTCCGGAGTTCTAGCGGGAGGGGATGAGCAGTTCTTC.

This clone was seen just once. The V and J genes are TRBV7-3 and TRBJ1-1; D is uncertain. Germline CDR1 is SGHTA and CDR2 is FQGTGA. Trimming removed 5 bases from V and 0 bases from J, with 7 bases in between. The CDR3 length is 13 residues. The CDR3 region is CASSPTVNTEAFF. CDR3 coding DNA: TGTGCCAGCAGCCCCACAGTGAACACTGAAGCTTTCTTT.

J is TRBJ2-5 and V is TRBV5-4, with TRBD1 identical over 9 bases. This CDR3 comprises 15 residues. The ends lost 4 bases at V and 1 base at J; junction bases unmatched: 5. The germline CDR1 and CDR2 sequences are SGHNT and YYREEE (reference sequence). The CDR3 bases are TGTGCCAGCAGCCCCAGACAGGGGGTCCAAGAGACCCAGTACTTC. Translating gives CASSPRQGVQETQYF. Supplemented by reference TRBV5-4 and TRBJ2-5, the full variable domain reads ETGVTQSPTHLIKTRGQQVTLRCSSQSGHNTVSWYQQALGQGPQFIFQYYREEENGRGNFPPRFSGLQFPNYSSELNVNALELDDSALYLCASSPRQGVQETQYFGPGTRLLVL.

This clone was counted ten times or more. The chain is built from TRBV2 and TRBJ2-1; 8 bases match TRBD1. After removal of 6 bases from V and 10 bases from J, the junction contained 5 bases not matched to a gene. The V gene's germline CDR1 is SNHLY and CDR2 FYNNEI. The CDR3 covers 12 residues. The CDR3 region has the DNA TGTGCCAGCAGGACAAACAGGGGGGAGCAGTTCTTC. It encodes CASRTNRGEQFF. Combining the CDR3 with reference TRBV2 and TRBJ2-1 gives the whole variable domain EPEVTQTPSHQVTQMGQEVILRCVPISNHLYFYWYRQILGQKVEFLVSFYNNEISEKSEIFDDQFSVERPDGSNFTLKIRSTKLEDSAMYFCASRTNRGEQFFGPGTRLTVL.

The V call is TRBV2, the J call TRBJ2-3; tentative D call: TRBD2 (6 bases). Germline CDR1 is SNHLY and CDR2 is FYNNEI. Trimming stripped 4 bases from V and 2 bases from J, with 13 bases between. The CDR3 extends over 15 amino acids. The CDR3 sequence: CASSGTGTDTDTQYF. DNA for the CDR3: TGTGCCAGCAGTGGCACCGGGACTGACACAGATACGCAGTATTTT.

Only a few counts were recorded for this clone. This chain links TRBV6-1 with TRBJ1-2, with D unresolved. The germline CDR1 and CDR2 sequences are MNHNS and SASEGT. Trimming pared 0 bases from V and 0 bases from J, leaving 8 bases between. This CDR3 has 15 amino acids. The DNA for the CDR3 is TGTGCCAGCAGTGAAGCGCGACTCGCTAACTATGGCTACACCTTC. Its protein product is CASSEARLANYGYTF.

V and J are TRBV28 and TRBJ2-1; 8 bases are shared with TRBD1. The CDR3 has 16 amino acids. The germline gives CDR1 MDHEN, CDR2 SYDVKM. Unmatched junction bases numbered 15, after V lost 2 bases and J lost 12 bases. The DNA for the CDR3 is TGTGCCAGCAGTTTAGTCCGGACACAGGGGGTGCGGACGCAGTTCTTC. Its translation is CASSLVRTQGVRTQFF.

DNA of the CDR3: TGCGCCAGCAGGGTAGGTGCGGGAGCCGACTACGAGCAGTACTTC. It codes for CASRVGAGADYEQYF. The chain joins TRBV5-1 to TRBJ2-7, with 7 bases matching TRBD2. This CDR3 comprises 15 residues. Germline-derived CDR1 and CDR2 are SGHRS and YFSETQ. The trim removed 5 bases at V and 3 bases at J, leaving 11 bases unmatched.